What follows is one T cell receptor (beta chain) and its context. Germline CDR1 is MNHNY and CDR2 is SVGAGI (reference sequence). The CDR3 spans 16 residues. The V end lost 0 bases, the J end lost 2 bases, and 11 bases lay between the germline ends. These data belong to a study of PD-1 blockade in classical Hodgkin lymphoma. Relapse after autologous stem cell transplantation occurred in every patient, and brentuximab vedotin exposure varied. Sequenced by immunoSEQ multiplex PCR; TCRdb stores in-frame clones only, minus some. Of roughly 7,000 clones detected, 84% appear once; the ten largest clones hold 25% to 35%.

The source was peripheral blood mononuclear cells (PBMCs), collected at baseline. The receptor was isolated from a human donor with classical Hodgkin lymphoma. V and J are TRBV6-6 and TRBJ1-5; D call uncertain. CDR3: CASSYSRRVGNQPQHF. CDR3 nucleotide sequence: TGTGCCAGCAGTTACTCGAGGAGGGTAGGCAATCAGCCCCAGCATTTT.